This TCR beta chain is drawn from a study of blood T cell repertoires in COVID-19. Background on the study: Italy, Spain and the United States were the sources of the convalescent and acute COVID-19 samples. Sources were T cells, B-cell-depleted T cells, or PBMCs; the material itself was cDNA or gDNA.

This clone has only one observation. The CDR3 sequence is 17 residues long. V was trimmed by 6 bases and J by 0 bases, leaving 17 bases between them. Germline V lookup: CDR1 LGHNT, CDR2 FRNRAP. In the authors' workflow: Nucleated cell counts were estimated from reference gene primer amplification. Sequencing used immunoSEQ multiplex PCR; TCRdb keeps in-frame clones, though not all of them. The V and J calls and clone size are taken from that table; D and trimming were inferred from the DNA. The sample includes around 100,000 clones, approximately 87% of them seen just once. Sequenced material: peripheral blood. This sequence joins TRBV12-5 and TRBJ1-4; no clear D. The source of this sequence is a woman between 25 and 40 years old with acute or convalescent COVID-19. CDR3 amino acids: CASGPPGRGATNEKLFF. The CDR3, as DNA: TGTGCTAGTGGCCCCCCCGGGAGAGGAGCAACTAATGAAAAACTGTTTTTT. The full variable domain, rest sourced from reference TRBV12-5 and TRBJ1-4, is DARVTQTPRHKVTEMGQEVTMRCQPILGHNTVFWYRQTMMQGLELLAYFRNRAPLDDSGMPKDRFSAEMPDATLATLKIQPSEPRDSAVYFCASGPPGRGATNEKLFFGSGTQLSVL.